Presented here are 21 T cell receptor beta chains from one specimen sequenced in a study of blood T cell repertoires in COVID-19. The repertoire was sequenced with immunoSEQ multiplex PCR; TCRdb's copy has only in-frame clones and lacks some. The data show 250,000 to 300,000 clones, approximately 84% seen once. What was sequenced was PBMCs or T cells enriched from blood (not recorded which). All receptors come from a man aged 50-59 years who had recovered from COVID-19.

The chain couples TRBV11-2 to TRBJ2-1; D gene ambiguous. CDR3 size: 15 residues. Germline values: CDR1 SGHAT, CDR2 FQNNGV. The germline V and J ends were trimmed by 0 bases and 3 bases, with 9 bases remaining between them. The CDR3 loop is CASSLDPTVYNEQFF. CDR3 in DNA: TGTGCCAGCAGCTTAGACCCCACGGTCTACAATGAGCAGTTCTTC.

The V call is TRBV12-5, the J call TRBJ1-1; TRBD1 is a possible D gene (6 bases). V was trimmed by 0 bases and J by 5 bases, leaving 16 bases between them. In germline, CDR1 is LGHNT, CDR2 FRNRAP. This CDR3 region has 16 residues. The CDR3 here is CASGLVRRTAWTEAFF. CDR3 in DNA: TGTGCTAGTGGTTTGGTAAGACGGACAGCTTGGACTGAAGCTTTCTTT.

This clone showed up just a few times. CDR3 coding DNA: TGTGCCAGCAGCTTAGCGGCCGAAGGGGCACCCCTCCACTTT. This encodes CASSLAAEGAPLHF. The rearrangement uses TRBV11-2 and TRBJ1-6, with a tentative D call TRBD1 (5 bases). The germline V gene encodes CDR1 SGHAT and CDR2 FQNNGV. Trimming took 1 base from V and 11 from J, leaving 12 bases between them. This CDR3 region has 14 residues. Full variable domain (outside the CDR3, taken from reference TRBV11-2 and TRBJ1-6): EAGVAQSPRYKIIEKRQSVAFWCNPISGHATLYWYQQILGQGPKLLIQFQNNGVVDDSQLPKDRFSAERLKGVDSTLKIQPAKLEDSAVYLCASSLAAEGAPLHFGNGTRLTVT.

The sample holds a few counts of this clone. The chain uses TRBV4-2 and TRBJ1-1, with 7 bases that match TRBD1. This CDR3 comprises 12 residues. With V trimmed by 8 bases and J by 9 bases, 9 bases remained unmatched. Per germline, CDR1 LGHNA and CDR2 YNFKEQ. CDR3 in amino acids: CASGKSGQQAFF. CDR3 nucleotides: TGTGCCAGCGGAAAGTCGGGACAGCAAGCTTTCTTT.

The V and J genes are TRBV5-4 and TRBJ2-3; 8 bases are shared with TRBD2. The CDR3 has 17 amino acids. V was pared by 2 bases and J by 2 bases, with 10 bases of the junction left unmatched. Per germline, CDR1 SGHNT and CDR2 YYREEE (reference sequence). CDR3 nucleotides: TGTGCCAGCAGCTTACCCACGGGGGGGGCCCACACAGATACGCAGTATTTT. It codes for CASSLPTGGAHTDTQYF.

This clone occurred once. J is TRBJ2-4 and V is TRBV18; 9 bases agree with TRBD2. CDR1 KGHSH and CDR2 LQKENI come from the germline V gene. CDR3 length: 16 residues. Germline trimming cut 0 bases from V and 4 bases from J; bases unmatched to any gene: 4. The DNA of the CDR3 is TGTGCCAGCTCACCACCGATTAGCGGGGGAAAAAACATTCAGTACTTC. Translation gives CASSPPISGGKNIQYF.

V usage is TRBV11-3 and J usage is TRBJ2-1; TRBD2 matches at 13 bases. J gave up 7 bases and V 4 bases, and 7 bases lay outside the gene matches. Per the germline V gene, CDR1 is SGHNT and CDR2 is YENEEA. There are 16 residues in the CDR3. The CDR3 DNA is TGTGCCAGCAGCTCGGGACTAGCGGGGATACGAAATGAGCAGTTCTTC. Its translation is CASSSGLAGIRNEQFF.

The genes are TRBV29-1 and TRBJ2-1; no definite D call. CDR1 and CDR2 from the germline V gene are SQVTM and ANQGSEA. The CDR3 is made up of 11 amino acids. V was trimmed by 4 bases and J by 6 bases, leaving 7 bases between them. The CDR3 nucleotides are TGCAGCGTTGCGGTTGCCAATGAGCAGTTCTTC. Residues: CSVAVANEQFF.

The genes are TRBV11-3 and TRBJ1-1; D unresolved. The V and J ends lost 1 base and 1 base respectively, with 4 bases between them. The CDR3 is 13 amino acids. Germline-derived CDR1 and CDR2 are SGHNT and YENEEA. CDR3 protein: CASSLVRNTEAFF. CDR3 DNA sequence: TGTGCCAGCAGCTTAGTCAGGAACACTGAAGCTTTCTTT.

The CDR3 DNA reads as TGTGCCAGCTCACCAGTTACGCAGGGGGCAATTAATTCACCCCTCCACTTT. This translates into CASSPVTQGAINSPLHF. The rearrangement joins TRBV18 to TRBJ1-6; 8 nucleotides match TRBD1. CDR3 length: 17 residues. V trimming: 2 bases; J trimming: 6 bases; junction bases outside the gene matches: 9. The germline V gene has CDR1 KGHSH and CDR2 LQKENI.

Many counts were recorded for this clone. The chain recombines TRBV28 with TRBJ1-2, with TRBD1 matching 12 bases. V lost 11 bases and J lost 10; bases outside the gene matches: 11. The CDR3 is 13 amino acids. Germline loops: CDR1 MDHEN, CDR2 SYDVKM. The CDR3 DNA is TGTGCCTCCTCCACCGGGACAGGGGGCGTCTACACCTTC. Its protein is CASSTGTGGVYTF.

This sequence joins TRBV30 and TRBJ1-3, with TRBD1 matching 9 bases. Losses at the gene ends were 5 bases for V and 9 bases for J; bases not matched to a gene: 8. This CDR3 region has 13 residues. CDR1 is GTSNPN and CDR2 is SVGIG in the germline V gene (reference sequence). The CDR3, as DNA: TGTGCCTGGGGGGGGACAGGGTTAGGCACCATATATTTT. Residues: CAWGGTGLGTIYF.

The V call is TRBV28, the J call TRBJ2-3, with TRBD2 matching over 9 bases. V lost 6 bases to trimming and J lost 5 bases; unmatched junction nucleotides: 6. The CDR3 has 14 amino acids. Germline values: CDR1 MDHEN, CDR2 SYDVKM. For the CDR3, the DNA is TGTGCCAGCAGCTTCGGACTAGCGAAAGATACGCAGTATTTT. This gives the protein CASSFGLAKDTQYF.

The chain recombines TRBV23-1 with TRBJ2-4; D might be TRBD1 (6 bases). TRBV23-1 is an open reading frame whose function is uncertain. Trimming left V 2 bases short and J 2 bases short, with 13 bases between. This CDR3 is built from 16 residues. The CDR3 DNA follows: TGCGCCAGCAGTCAACCCCCGCAGGGGTCCAAAAACATTCAGTACTTC. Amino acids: CASSQPPQGSKNIQYF.

In DNA, the CDR3 is TGTGCCAGTGCGGGACTAGCGGGAGTGGTCGGGGAGCTGTTTTTT. It yields the protein CASAGLAGVVGELFF. The rearrangement links TRBV19 to TRBJ2-2; 14 positions agree with TRBD2. Germline trimming cut 8 bases from V and 7 bases from J; bases unmatched to any gene: 6. The CDR3 extends over 15 amino acids. Germline V gene sequence: CDR1 LNHDA, CDR2 SQIVND (reference sequence).

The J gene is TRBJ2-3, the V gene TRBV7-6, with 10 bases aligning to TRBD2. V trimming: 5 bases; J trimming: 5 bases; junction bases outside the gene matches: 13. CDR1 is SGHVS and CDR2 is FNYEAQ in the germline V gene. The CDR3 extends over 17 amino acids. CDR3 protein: CASSAIAGGLSGDTQYF. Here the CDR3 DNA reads TGTGCCAGCAGCGCTATAGCGGGGGGCCTATCGGGAGATACGCAGTATTTT.

Written as DNA, the CDR3 is TGTGCCAGCAGCTCGGTCGATTGGAGCTCCTACGAGCAGTACTTC. It codes for CASSSVDWSSYEQYF. The V gene is TRBV7-9, the J gene TRBJ2-7; D is unresolved. V shed 4 bases and J shed 0 bases, with 13 bases lying between them. Looked up from germline, CDR1 is SEHNR and CDR2 is FQNEAQ (reference sequence). The CDR3 runs to 15 residues.

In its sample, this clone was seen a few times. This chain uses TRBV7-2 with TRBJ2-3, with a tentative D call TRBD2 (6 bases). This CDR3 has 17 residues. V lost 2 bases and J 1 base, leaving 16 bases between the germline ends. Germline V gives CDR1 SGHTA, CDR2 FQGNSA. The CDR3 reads CASSLSAGLGGTDTQYF. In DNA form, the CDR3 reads TGTGCCAGCAGCTTAAGTGCGGGACTTGGGGGCACAGATACGCAGTATTTT.

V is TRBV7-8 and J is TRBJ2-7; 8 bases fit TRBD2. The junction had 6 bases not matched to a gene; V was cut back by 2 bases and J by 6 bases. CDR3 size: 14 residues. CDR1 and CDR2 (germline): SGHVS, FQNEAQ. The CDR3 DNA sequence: TGTGCCAGCAGCTTAAGGCGGGGGGTTGTCGAGCAGTACTTC. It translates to CASSLRRGVVEQYF.

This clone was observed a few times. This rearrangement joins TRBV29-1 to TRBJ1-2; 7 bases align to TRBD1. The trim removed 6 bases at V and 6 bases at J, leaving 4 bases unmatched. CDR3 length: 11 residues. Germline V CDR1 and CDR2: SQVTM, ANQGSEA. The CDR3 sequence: CSVGTANGYTF. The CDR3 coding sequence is TGCAGCGTGGGGACAGCGAATGGCTACACCTTC.

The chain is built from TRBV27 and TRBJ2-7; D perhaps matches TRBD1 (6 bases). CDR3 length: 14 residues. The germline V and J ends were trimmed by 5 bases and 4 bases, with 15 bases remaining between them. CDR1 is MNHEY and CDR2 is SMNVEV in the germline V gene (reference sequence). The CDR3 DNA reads TGTGCCAGCAGTGCTACCAGGGGAAGATACGAGCAGTACTTC. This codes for CASSATRGRYEQYF.